The 31 T cell receptor beta chains given below trace back to one sample, sequenced in a study of T cell responses to AZD1222 COVID-19 vaccine. Clones were read by immunoSEQ multiplex PCR, and TCRdb kept only the in-frame ones, dropping some. The data contain some 200,000 clones, roughly 92% of them singletons. Specimen: peripheral blood, collected 28 days after the second AZD1222 dose. These receptors were collected from an adult who received the AZD1222 COVID-19 vaccine.

In DNA, the CDR3 is TGCGCCAGCAGCTCGAGGACTAGCGGGAGTCCTTACAATGAGCAGTTCTTC. Its translation: CASSSRTSGSPYNEQFF. V and J are TRBV5-1 and TRBJ2-1; 13 positions match TRBD2. The germline V gene encodes CDR1 SGHRS and CDR2 YFSETQ. The V and J ends lost 3 bases and 4 bases, in that order; junction bases with no gene match: 7. This CDR3 is 17 amino acids long.

CDR3 residues: CASSPTSTDTQYF. The CDR3 DNA reads TGTGCCAGCAGTCCGACTAGCACAGATACGCAGTATTTT. This chain uses TRBV12-3 or TRBV12-4 with TRBJ2-3; D gene unclear. Trimming removed 5 bases at V and 0 bases at J, with 6 bases between. There are 13 residues in the CDR3.

The rearrangement uses TRBV19 and TRBJ2-6, with D maybe TRBD2 (5 bases). The CDR3 sequence is 19 residues long. Germline V gives CDR1 LNHDA, CDR2 SQIVND (reference sequence). The V and J ends lost 3 bases and 1 base respectively, with 19 bases between them. The chain's CDR3 is CASSIRFSGWTSGANVLTF. The CDR3 DNA follows: TGTGCCAGTAGTATTAGGTTCAGCGGATGGACTTCTGGGGCCAACGTCCTGACTTTC.

J is TRBJ1-1 and V is TRBV28; a weak D match, TRBD1 (5 bases). V lost 8 bases and J lost 1, with 14 bases in between. This CDR3 spans 14 amino acids. Germline V gives CDR1 MDHEN, CDR2 SYDVKM. Here the CDR3 reads CASVAGRWNTEAFF. In nucleotides, the CDR3 is TGTGCCAGCGTTGCGGGGCGATGGAACACTGAAGCTTTCTTT. Full variable domain (remainder filled in from reference TRBV28 and TRBJ1-1): DVKVTQSSRYLVKRTGEKVFLECVQDMDHENMFWYRQDPGLGLRLIYFSYDVKMKEKGDIPEGYSVSREKKERFSLILESASTNQTSMYLCASVAGRWNTEAFFGQGTRLTVV.

The rearrangement links TRBV18 to TRBJ1-2, with D uncertain. The CDR3 is 16 amino acids. With 0 bases removed from V and 0 bases from J, the gap between germline ends came to 11 bases. CDR1 and CDR2 from the germline V gene are KGHSH and LQKENI. CDR3 loop: CASSPPPGPSNYGYTF. As DNA, the CDR3 is TGTGCCAGCTCACCACCGCCAGGACCATCTAACTATGGCTACACCTTC.

Only one count was recorded for this clone. This rearrangement joins TRBV10-3 to TRBJ2-7, with a possible D match to TRBD1 (6 bases). The germline CDR1 and CDR2 sequences are ENHRY and SYGVKD. CDR3 length equals 17 residues. For the CDR3, the DNA is TGTGCGTCAATGAGGGGGTATATAACGGACGACGGCTACGAGCAGTACTTC. Translated, it gives CASMRGYITDDGYEQYF.

The rearrangement joins TRBV19 to TRBJ2-1, with 8 positions matching TRBD1. J gave up 3 bases and V 6 bases, and 1 base lay outside the gene matches. The CDR3 is 13 residues long. CDR1 LNHDA and CDR2 SQIVND come from the germline V gene (reference sequence). The CDR3 region is CASRGTGYNEQFF. As DNA, the CDR3 is TGTGCCAGTAGGGGGACAGGCTACAATGAGCAGTTCTTC.

The gene calls are TRBV6-5 and TRBJ1-2, with unresolved D. V lost 6 bases and J 3 bases, leaving 14 bases between the germline ends. Germline V gene sequence: CDR1 MNHEY, CDR2 SVGAGI. The CDR3 loop spans 14 amino acids. DNA of the CDR3: TGTGCCAGCAGACCTCAGTCCATTCACTATGGCTACACCTTC. It specifies CASRPQSIHYGYTF.

The V and J genes are TRBV30 and TRBJ1-4, with a tentative D call TRBD1 (6 bases). The length of the CDR3 is 14 residues. Germline assignment: CDR1 GTSNPN and CDR2 SVGIG (reference sequence). The germline V and J ends were trimmed by 0 bases and 8 bases, with 13 bases remaining between them. The CDR3 protein is CAWSVYREGEKLFF. The CDR3 nucleotides read TGTGCCTGGAGTGTATACAGGGAGGGCGAAAAACTGTTTTTT.

The chain combines TRBV21-1 with TRBJ1-4. TRBV21-1 is reported as a pseudogene. This CDR3 is 15 amino acids long. The chain's CDR3 is CASTLAEATNEKLFF. CDR3 DNA sequence: TGTGCCAGCACCCTGGCGGAGGCAACTAATGAAAAACTGTTTTTT.

This rearrangement joins TRBV9 to TRBJ2-7, with TRBD1 identical over 9 bases. CDR1 SGDLS and CDR2 YYNGEE come from the germline V gene. J gave up 6 bases and V 4 bases, and 11 bases lay outside the gene matches. This CDR3 spans 15 amino acids. This CDR3 is CASSPPGTGIGEQYF. The DNA of the CDR3 is TGTGCCAGCAGCCCCCCGGGGACAGGGATCGGCGAGCAGTACTTC.

The J gene is TRBJ1-4, the V gene TRBV28; 7 bases align to TRBD1. Trimming at V came to 3 bases and at J to 7 bases, leaving 2 bases not matched to a gene. Germline V gene lookup returns CDR1 MDHEN and CDR2 SYDVKM. The CDR3 contains 13 residues. The CDR3: CASSFWTGEKLFF. The CDR3 coding sequence is TGTGCCAGCAGTTTTTGGACAGGTGAAAAACTGTTTTTT.

The chain couples TRBV14 to TRBJ1-1, with D maybe TRBD1 (6 bases). The CDR3 runs to 14 residues. The germline V gene encodes CDR1 SGHDN and CDR2 FVKESK. V was cut by 2 bases and J by 5 bases, with 12 bases left in between. The CDR3 spells CASSQTGMWTEAFF. CDR3 nucleotide sequence: TGTGCCAGCAGCCAAACAGGGATGTGGACTGAAGCTTTCTTT. Looking up the rest from reference TRBV14 and TRBJ1-1 gives the full variable domain: EAGVTQFPSHSVIEKGQTVTLRCDPISGHDNLYWYRRVMGKEIKFLLHFVKESKQDESGMPNNRFLAERTGGTYSTLKVQPAELEDSGVYFCASSQTGMWTEAFFGQGTRLTVV.

The chain joins TRBV30 to TRBJ2-7; TRBD1 matches at 11 bases. Germline V gene data show CDR1 as GTSNPN and CDR2 as SVGIG (reference sequence). CDR3 length: 15 residues. Trimming took 5 bases from V and 0 from J; bases not matched to a gene: 6. DNA for the CDR3: TGTGCCTGGGCCCGGGACAGGGGGTTCTCCTACGAGCAGTACTTC. This gives the protein CAWARDRGFSYEQYF. The full variable domain, completed using reference TRBV30 and TRBJ2-7, is SQTIHQWPATLVQPVGSPLSLECTVEGTSNPNLYWYRQAAGRGLQLLFYSVGIGQISSEVPQNLSASRPQDRQFILSSKKLLLSDSGFYLCAWARDRGFSYEQYFGPGTRLTVT.

This rearrangement joins TRBV18 to TRBJ1-5, with 7 bases lining up with TRBD1. The CDR3 has 14 amino acids. The germline V gene encodes CDR1 KGHSH and CDR2 LQKENI. V lost 4 bases and J lost 3; bases outside the gene matches: 3. CDR3 sequence (DNA): TGTGCCAGCTCACTGACAGGGTTCAATCAGCCCCAGCATTTT. Amino acids: CASSLTGFNQPQHF.

CDR3 nucleotides: TGTGCCAGCAGCTGGGACAGGGGCTCCCGGAGGGCTTTCTTT. It specifies CASSWDRGSRRAFF. The chain combines TRBV5-8 with TRBJ1-1; 10 bases are shared with TRBD1. J lost 11 bases, V lost 3 bases, and 10 bases had no gene match. CDR1 is SGHTS and CDR2 is YDEGEE in the germline V gene. CDR3 length equals 14 residues.

The chain combines TRBV11-3 with TRBJ2-7; 7 nucleotides line up with TRBD1. The V segment lost 1 base and the J segment 10 bases; nucleotides outside the gene matches: 4. Germline lookup yields CDR1 SGHNT and CDR2 YENEEA. The CDR3 contains 12 residues. CDR3 in amino acids: CASSLGRTGQYF. The CDR3 nucleotides are TGTGCCAGCAGCTTAGGCCGGACAGGCCAGTACTTC.

This clone was seen only once. V gene TRBV2 combines with J gene TRBJ2-1; 8 nucleotides align to TRBD1. Trimming removed 5 bases from V and 10 bases from J; junction bases left unmatched: 1. Germline loops: CDR1 SNHLY, CDR2 FYNNEI. The CDR3 runs to 11 residues. This chain's CDR3 is CASSRQGEQFF. CDR3 DNA sequence: TGTGCCAGCAGTCGACAGGGGGAGCAGTTCTTC.

The V call is TRBV28, the J call TRBJ1-5; TRBD1 agrees at 8 bases. This CDR3 contains 16 residues. V was clipped by 8 bases and J by 5 bases; unmatched bases: 14. In germline, CDR1 is MDHEN, CDR2 SYDVKM. The CDR3 loop is CASLGRTGSKHQPQHF. The CDR3 DNA follows: TGTGCCAGCCTGGGGAGGACAGGGAGTAAGCATCAGCCCCAGCATTTT. The full variable domain, in which reference TRBV28 and TRBJ1-5 provide the parts outside the CDR3, is DVKVTQSSRYLVKRTGEKVFLECVQDMDHENMFWYRQDPGLGLRLIYFSYDVKMKEKGDIPEGYSVSREKKERFSLILESASTNQTSMYLCASLGRTGSKHQPQHFGDGTRLSIL.

The V and J genes are TRBV6-6 and TRBJ1-5; TRBD1 agrees at 7 bases. V lost 5 bases to trimming and J lost 6 bases; unmatched junction nucleotides: 10. The CDR3 has 15 residues. Germline CDR1 and CDR2: MNHNY and SVGAGI (reference sequence). In nucleotides, the CDR3 is TGTGCCAGCAGTCCATCAAACAGGGGTTCTCAGCCCCAGCATTTT. Protein sequence: CASSPSNRGSQPQHF.

The chain links TRBV25-1 to TRBJ2-3, with 9 bases that match TRBD2. Per the germline V gene, CDR1 is MGHDK and CDR2 is SYGVNS. The CDR3 is made up of 15 amino acids. J was trimmed by 0 bases and V by 4 bases; bases with no gene match: 2. As DNA, the CDR3 is TGTGCCAGCAGTGCGACTAGCGGAAGCACAGATACGCAGTATTTT. Its translation: CASSATSGSTDTQYF.

This chain uses TRBV11-3 with TRBJ1-2, with D unresolved. This CDR3 region has 12 residues. The germline gives CDR1 SGHNT, CDR2 YENEEA. V lost 4 bases, J lost 4 bases, and 7 bases lay in between. CDR3 residues: CASSSTGYGYTF. CDR3 DNA: TGTGCCAGCAGCTCTACGGGCTATGGCTACACCTTC.

The chain carries TRBV5-6 and TRBJ1-4; D not certain. The CDR3 is 14 residues long. Germline values: CDR1 SGHDT, CDR2 YYEEEE. V was cut by 0 bases and J by 1 base, with 4 bases left in between. CDR3: CASSLGLTNEKLFF. The CDR3 DNA is TGTGCCAGCAGCTTGGGGCTAACTAATGAAAAACTGTTTTTT.

This clone occurred a few times. This chain uses TRBV5-1 with TRBJ2-2, with D possibly matching TRBD2 (5 bases). The V gene lost 0 bases and the J gene lost 6 bases, with 15 bases spanning the gap. This CDR3 contains 16 residues. Germline V gene lookup returns CDR1 SGHRS and CDR2 YFSETQ. The CDR3 spells CASSLVSGESAGELFF. The CDR3 DNA reads TGCGCCAGCAGCTTGGTATCCGGGGAATCGGCCGGGGAGCTGTTTTTT.

This sequence joins TRBV4-1 and TRBJ1-4, with 10 nucleotides matching TRBD1. The CDR3 extends over 16 amino acids. V lost 4 bases and J lost 12; bases outside the gene matches: 14. The germline V gene has CDR1 MGHRA and CDR2 YSYEKL. The CDR3 reads CASSRGTGAGGRELFF. The CDR3, as DNA: TGCGCCAGCAGCCGGGGGACAGGGGCCGGAGGTAGGGAACTGTTTTTT.

This chain links TRBV28 with TRBJ2-7, with 11 bases lining up with TRBD2. CDR3 length: 15 residues. V was pared by 2 bases and J by 7 bases, with 7 bases of the junction left unmatched. CDR1 is MDHEN and CDR2 is SYDVKM in the germline V gene. The CDR3 here is CASSLPTSGRREQYF. Written as DNA, the CDR3 is TGTGCCAGCAGTTTACCTACTAGCGGGAGAAGAGAGCAGTACTTC.

CDR3 residues: CASTITRVGGNTIYF. The DNA of the CDR3 is TGTGCCAGCACCATCACCAGGGTGGGGGGAAACACCATATATTTT. The chain carries TRBV2 and TRBJ1-3; perhaps TRBD1 as D (5 bases). Trimming left V 7 bases short and J 4 bases short, with 17 bases between. The CDR3 totals 15 residues. Looked up from germline, CDR1 is SNHLY and CDR2 is FYNNEI. The full variable domain, its missing parts supplied by reference TRBV2 and TRBJ1-3, is EPEVTQTPSHQVTQMGQEVILRCVPISNHLYFYWYRQILGQKVEFLVSFYNNEISEKSEIFDDQFSVERPDGSNFTLKIRSTKLEDSAMYFCASTITRVGGNTIYFGEGSWLTVV.

J is TRBJ2-7 and V is TRBV28, with TRBD1 identical over 10 bases. CDR1 and CDR2 (germline): MDHEN, SYDVKM. The ends lost 6 bases at V and 5 bases at J; junction bases unmatched: 7. The CDR3 runs to 14 residues. Here the CDR3 reads CASRTGGARDEQYF. CDR3 bases: TGTGCCAGCAGGACAGGGGGCGCGAGGGACGAGCAGTACTTC.

The count of this clone is one. The chain has TRBV27 and TRBJ2-1, with TRBD2 as a possible D gene (5 bases). The CDR3 sequence is 15 residues long. Trimming removed 2 bases at V and 2 bases at J, with 10 bases between. CDR1 is MNHEY and CDR2 is SMNVEV in the germline V gene (reference sequence). CDR3 in DNA: TGTGCCAGCAGTTTAGCGGCTAGCCCCTACAATGAGCAGTTCTTC. Translated, it gives CASSLAASPYNEQFF.

The chain joins TRBV15 to TRBJ2-2; possibly TRBD1 or TRBD2 for D (6 bases each). The CDR3 extends over 19 amino acids. CDR1 is LNHNV and CDR2 is YYDKDF in the germline V gene (reference sequence). The germline V and J ends were trimmed by 0 bases and 7 bases, with 24 bases remaining between them. CDR3 DNA: TGTGCCACCAGCAGAGATTTAAAGGGCACGGGGGCCGGTGGCGGGGAGCTGTTTTTT. Translation gives CATSRDLKGTGAGGGELFF.

V is TRBV5-1 and J is TRBJ2-1; D perhaps matches TRBD1 (6 bases). Germline CDR1 and CDR2: SGHRS and YFSETQ. V was cut by 0 bases and J by 8 bases, with 9 bases left in between. This CDR3 region has 13 residues. CDR3 in amino acids: CASSLVQGYEQFF. The CDR3 DNA sequence: TGCGCCAGCAGCTTGGTCCAGGGGTATGAGCAGTTCTTC.